These 18 T cell receptor beta chains were all obtained from the same sample, sequenced in a study of T cell responses to AZD1222 COVID-19 vaccine. Method: immunoSEQ multiplex PCR; TCRdb's copy keeps in-frame clones and lacks some. The repertoire has 120,000 to 150,000 clones, about nine tenths of them found once; the top ten carry roughly 16%. The specimen comprised peripheral blood, sampled on day 0 of AZD1222 vaccination. These receptors were obtained from an adult in good health.

The V call is TRBV6-5, the J call TRBJ1-2; a possible D gene is TRBD1 (6 bases). The germline CDR1 and CDR2 sequences are MNHEY and SVGAGI. The CDR3 has 14 amino acids. The V end was cut by 4 bases, the J end by 4 bases, with 13 bases between. CDR3 region: CASSLHRAPYGYTF. As DNA, the CDR3 is TGTGCCAGCAGTTTACACAGGGCCCCCTATGGCTACACCTTC.

This clone was counted a few times. V is TRBV7-2 and J is TRBJ2-3; no reliable D call. This CDR3 is built from 14 residues. V was pared by 4 bases and J by 0 bases, with 8 bases between. The germline CDR1 and CDR2 sequences are SGHTA and FQGNSA. The CDR3 spells CASSSMGSTDTQYF. The DNA of the CDR3 is TGTGCCAGCAGCTCGATGGGTAGCACAGATACGCAGTATTTT.

V gene TRBV20-1 combines with J gene TRBJ2-5, with D hard to call. V was clipped by 7 bases and J by 3 bases, with 6 bases between them. CDR1 and CDR2 (germline): DFQATT, SNEGSKA (reference sequence). The CDR3 consists of 10 residues. CDR3 residues: CSGKEETQYF. The CDR3 DNA follows: TGCAGTGGAAAAGAAGAGACCCAGTACTTC.

The V gene is TRBV1, the J gene TRBJ2-3; the table's D call of TRBD2 was not tested on the DNA. TRBV1 is noted as a pseudogene. This CDR3 is 16 amino acids long. The chain's CDR3 is CTSSPRTSGGSDTQYF. The DNA of the CDR3 is TGCACCAGCAGCCCGCGGACTAGCGGGGGGTCAGATACGCAGTATTTT.

V is TRBV4-1 and J is TRBJ1-5, with D perhaps TRBD1 (5 bases). The CDR3 sequence is 16 residues long. V dropped 1 base and J dropped 11 bases, with 21 bases sitting between them. Germline CDR1 and CDR2: MGHRA and YSYEKL. CDR3 DNA sequence: TGCGCCAGCAGCCAAGTTTTTACGACAGAGGGAAGGGCCCAGCATTTT. It encodes CASSQVFTTEGRAQHF.

V gene TRBV15 combines with J gene TRBJ1-1; D gene unclear. The CDR3 length is 15 residues. The V end lost 0 bases, the J end lost 2 bases, and 10 bases lay between the germline ends. CDR1 and CDR2 from the germline V gene are LNHNV and YYDKDF (reference sequence). Here the CDR3 DNA reads TGTGCCACCAGCAGAGATAGGGCTACAAACACTGAAGCTTTCTTT. Translated, it gives CATSRDRATNTEAFF.

This clone was detected once. The chain joins TRBV27 to TRBJ2-3; D is unresolved. CDR3 length equals 15 residues. Trimming left V 3 bases short and J 4 bases short, with 14 bases between. Germline V gives CDR1 MNHEY, CDR2 SMNVEV (reference sequence). The CDR3 DNA reads as TGTGCCAGCAGTTTCCGGCGAGGCCTCTCAGATACGCAGTATTTT. The encoded protein is CASSFRRGLSDTQYF.

The chain is built from TRBV6-5 and TRBJ1-3, with TRBD1 identical over 8 bases. Germline lookup yields CDR1 MNHEY and CDR2 SVGAGI. V was pared by 4 bases and J by 5 bases, with 7 bases of the junction left unmatched. The CDR3 consists of 15 residues. Here the CDR3 reads CASSSQGAGRNTIYF. In DNA form, the CDR3 reads TGTGCCAGCAGTTCGCAGGGGGCAGGGAGAAACACCATATATTTT.

Comment on this clone: A junction boundary mismatches the germline segment, possibly from a read error. The chain recombines TRBV5-1 with TRBJ2-7; 7 bases agree with TRBD1. The CDR3 extends over 11 amino acids. Germline loops: CDR1 SGHRS, CDR2 YFSETQ. CDR3 sequence (DNA): TGCGCCAGCAGCGCCGACAGGGTCCCCCACTTC. Translation: CASSADRVPHF.

The V and J genes are TRBV5-1 and TRBJ1-2; possibly TRBD1 for D (6 bases). Per the germline V gene, CDR1 is SGHRS and CDR2 is YFSETQ. The CDR3 totals 13 residues. V was shortened by 4 bases and J by 4 bases, with 11 bases between the two germline ends. CDR3 nucleotides: TGCGCCAGCAGCGTGGACAGATCCTATGGCTACACCTTC. Amino acid sequence: CASSVDRSYGYTF. The full variable domain, rest sourced from reference TRBV5-1 and TRBJ1-2, is KAGVTQTPRYLIKTRGQQVTLSCSPISGHRSVSWYQQTPGQGLQFLFEYFSETQRNKGNFPGRFSGRQFSNSRSEMNVSTLELGDSALYLCASSVDRSYGYTFGSGTRLTVV.

The CDR3 nucleotides are TGTGCCAGCAGCGGGGTAGCGGGGAACACCGGGGAGCTGTTTTTT. This translates into CASSGVAGNTGELFF. V gene TRBV9 combines with J gene TRBJ2-2, with 7 nucleotides matching TRBD2. This CDR3 is 15 amino acids long. After removal of 3 bases from V and 1 base from J, the junction contained 3 bases not matched to a gene. CDR1 is SGDLS, CDR2 YYNGEE, per germline.

The chain carries TRBV7-3 and TRBJ1-2; 8 bases agree with TRBD1. V shed 4 bases and J 7 bases; nucleotides not matched to a gene: 11. CDR1 SGHTA and CDR2 FQGTGA come from the germline V gene. The CDR3 is 15 amino acids. CDR3 amino acids: CASSSTGGSQFGYTF. The DNA for the CDR3 is TGTGCCAGCAGCTCTACAGGGGGTTCACAATTTGGCTACACCTTC.

The chain joins TRBV7-3 to TRBJ1-2, with D perhaps matching TRBD1 (5 bases). The CDR3 totals 14 residues. Trimming removed 0 bases from V and 4 bases from J, with 9 bases in between. Per the germline V gene, CDR1 is SGHTA and CDR2 is FQGTGA. CDR3 DNA: TGTGCCAGCAGCTTAACGGGGGGTGGCTATGGCTACACCTTC. Its protein product is CASSLTGGGYGYTF.

The chain joins TRBV5-1 to TRBJ1-1; D might be TRBD1 (6 bases). V lost 4 bases, J lost 5 bases, and 15 bases lay in between. The CDR3 totals 14 residues. CDR1 is SGHRS, CDR2 YFSETQ, per germline. The CDR3 protein is CASSVTQGGTEAFF. DNA of the CDR3: TGCGCCAGCAGCGTAACACAGGGTGGGACTGAAGCTTTCTTT.

This clone was observed a few times. The rearrangement links TRBV2 to TRBJ1-4; perhaps TRBD1 as D (6 bases). V lost 2 bases and J 7 bases, leaving 11 bases between the germline ends. The CDR3 consists of 14 residues. Germline V gene lookup returns CDR1 SNHLY and CDR2 FYNNEI. The CDR3 reads CASSEQGRSEKLFF. Written as DNA, the CDR3 is TGTGCCAGCAGTGAACAGGGGAGGAGTGAAAAACTGTTTTTT.

The rearrangement uses TRBV30 and TRBJ1-5; the D gene is possibly TRBD1 (5 bases). The germline V and J ends were trimmed by 0 bases and 6 bases, with 9 bases remaining between them. The germline V gene has CDR1 GTSNPN and CDR2 SVGIG (reference sequence). The CDR3 is made up of 13 amino acids. CDR3 residues: CAWSVQALQPQHF. The CDR3 DNA is TGTGCCTGGAGTGTACAGGCTCTTCAGCCCCAGCATTTT.

The V call is TRBV28, the J call TRBJ1-1, with TRBD1 as a possible D gene (6 bases). V was cut by 3 bases and J by 5 bases, with 16 bases left in between. The germline V gene has CDR1 MDHEN and CDR2 SYDVKM. The CDR3 is made up of 15 amino acids. CDR3 bases: TGTGCCAGCAGTTTTTACAACGCCAGGGGAACTGAAGCTTTCTTT. It encodes CASSFYNARGTEAFF.

A single count supports this clone. The chain is built from TRBV6-5 and TRBJ1-5; 8 bases agree with TRBD1. Looked up from germline, CDR1 is MNHEY and CDR2 is SVGAGI. The V gene end was trimmed by 7 bases and the J gene end by 2 bases; junction bases not matched to a gene: 7. This CDR3 spans 15 amino acids. This CDR3 reads CASMRQGSRNQPQHF. DNA of the CDR3: TGTGCCAGCATGCGACAGGGGAGTCGCAATCAGCCCCAGCATTTT.